The 30 T cell receptor beta chains reported below all come from one sample, sequenced in a study of cytomegalovirus exposure and HLA in healthy donors. Researchers ran the PCR with 60 Vbeta and 13 Jbeta primers. The table came from immunoSEQ multiplex PCR; TCRdb's copy has only in-frame clones and leaves some out. The repertoire table contains roughly 39,000 clones. The source material was PBMCs. The source is a man aged 30 to 45 in good health and CMV-seronegative.

This chain uses TRBV7-9 with TRBJ2-1; TRBD1 agrees at 8 bases. V was clipped by 3 bases and J by 8 bases; unmatched bases: 6. This CDR3 contains 14 residues. Germline CDR1 reads SEHNR; CDR2 reads FQNEAQ (reference sequence). CDR3 sequence (DNA): TGTGCCAGCAGCTTTGACAGGGGAAGGGATGAGCAGTTCTTC. This encodes CASSFDRGRDEQFF.

A remark on this clone: The sample contains more than one DNA sequence encoding this CDR3. The genes are TRBV6-5 and TRBJ2-7; 8 nucleotides line up with TRBD2. CDR1 MNHEY and CDR2 SVGAGI come from the germline V gene. V trimming: 5 bases; J trimming: 2 bases; junction bases outside the gene matches: 5. The CDR3 is 14 amino acids. The CDR3 nucleotides are TGTGCCAGCAGTCCCAGCGGGAGTGCCTACGAGCAGTACTTC. This encodes CASSPSGSAYEQYF.

V and J are TRBV30 and TRBJ2-7; 7 positions match TRBD1. The CDR3 has 14 amino acids. J was trimmed by 3 bases and V by 4 bases; bases with no gene match: 9. The germline gives CDR1 GTSNPN, CDR2 SVGIG (reference sequence). The CDR3 loop reads CAWNQGQLLYEQYF. In nucleotides, the CDR3 is TGTGCCTGGAACCAGGGACAGCTACTCTACGAGCAGTACTTC.

The genes are TRBV7-9 and TRBJ2-3; TRBD2 matches 10 bases. Trimming took 5 bases from V and 2 from J; bases not matched to a gene: 10. The CDR3 is 17 residues long. Germline assignment: CDR1 SEHNR and CDR2 FQNEAQ (reference sequence). CDR3 bases: TGTGCCAGCAGCACCCTCCCTAGCGGGAGATTCACAGATACGCAGTATTTT. The encoded protein is CASSTLPSGRFTDTQYF.

This chain joins TRBV5-1 and TRBJ1-5; D is possibly TRBD1 (6 bases). Trimming took 0 bases from V and 5 from J, leaving 9 bases between them. This CDR3 contains 14 residues. The germline V gene has CDR1 SGHRS and CDR2 YFSETQ. The DNA for the CDR3 is TGCGCCAGCAGCTTGGGAACAGGGCATCAGCCCCAGCATTTT. It encodes CASSLGTGHQPQHF. The variable domain in full, completed from reference TRBV5-1 and TRBJ1-5, reads KAGVTQTPRYLIKTRGQQVTLSCSPISGHRSVSWYQQTPGQGLQFLFEYFSETQRNKGNFPGRFSGRQFSNSRSEMNVSTLELGDSALYLCASSLGTGHQPQHFGDGTRLSIL.

The rearrangement links TRBV19 to TRBJ2-2; 11 bases map to TRBD1. CDR3 length: 17 residues. Germline CDR1 reads LNHDA; CDR2 reads SQIVND (reference sequence). V lost 7 bases, J lost 5 bases, and 12 bases stayed unmatched. The CDR3 DNA is TGTGCCAGTATCCAGGACAGGGGGCGTCCTGGTACCGGGGAGCTGTTTTTT. It specifies CASIQDRGRPGTGELFF.

The genes are TRBV6-1 and TRBJ2-2, with 7 positions matching TRBD2. Germline V gene sequence: CDR1 MNHNS, CDR2 SASEGT. This CDR3 comprises 15 residues. J was trimmed by 6 bases and V by 6 bases; bases with no gene match: 10. The CDR3 DNA reads TGTGCCAGCAGCGGAGGGGCGGGAGTGGCCGGGGAGCTGTTTTTT. Translated, it gives CASSGGAGVAGELFF.

The V gene is TRBV29-1, the J gene TRBJ2-7, with 10 bases fitting TRBD1. Germline V gives CDR1 SQVTM, CDR2 ANQGSEA. The CDR3 contains 15 residues. V dropped 5 bases and J dropped 2; count of bases not matched to a gene: 9. CDR3 nucleotides: TGCAGCGTTAGGCCGGGACAGGGGAGCGCCTACGAGCAGTACTTC. It codes for CSVRPGQGSAYEQYF.

This sequence joins TRBV10-3 and TRBJ2-7; 7 bases line up with TRBD1. The germline V gene encodes CDR1 ENHRY and CDR2 SYGVKD. V dropped 2 bases and J dropped 7; count of bases not matched to a gene: 8. There are 14 residues in the CDR3. For the CDR3, the DNA is TGTGCCATCAGTGAGGGACAGGCCTCTAGTGAGCAGTACTTC. This translates into CAISEGQASSEQYF.

The chain recombines TRBV4-3 with TRBJ2-7; 7 bases agree with TRBD2. In germline, CDR1 is LGHNA, CDR2 YSLEER. The CDR3 sequence is 13 residues long. The V gene end was trimmed by 5 bases and the J gene end by 7 bases; junction bases not matched to a gene: 8. Here the CDR3 reads CASSWTPGREQYF. CDR3 in DNA: TGCGCCAGCAGCTGGACCCCCGGGAGGGAGCAGTACTTC.

The chain links TRBV19 to TRBJ1-1, with a possible D match to TRBD1 (6 bases). Germline V gene sequence: CDR1 LNHDA, CDR2 SQIVND (reference sequence). The CDR3 sequence is 14 residues long. Trimming pared 3 bases from V and 4 bases from J, leaving 12 bases between. CDR3 loop: CASSMAGVGTEAFF. CDR3 nucleotide sequence: TGTGCCAGTAGTATGGCAGGGGTGGGCACTGAAGCTTTCTTT.

The chain carries TRBV6-5 and TRBJ1-2; D remains ambiguous. The ends were cut back, 0 bases at V and 2 bases at J, with 7 bases in the middle. The CDR3 is 14 residues long. Germline values: CDR1 MNHEY, CDR2 SVGAGI. CDR3 DNA sequence: TGTGCCAGCAGTTACTCGTCGGGGAACTATGGCTACACCTTC. Amino acids: CASSYSSGNYGYTF.

V gene TRBV2 combines with J gene TRBJ1-5, with no clear D. V was shortened by 6 bases and J by 3 bases, with 9 bases between the two germline ends. Germline loops: CDR1 SNHLY, CDR2 FYNNEI. CDR3 length equals 13 residues. CDR3 protein: CASRSDYNQPQHF. As DNA, the CDR3 is TGTGCCAGCAGGTCAGACTACAATCAGCCCCAGCATTTT. The whole variable domain, remainder taken from reference TRBV2 and TRBJ1-5, is EPEVTQTPSHQVTQMGQEVILRCVPISNHLYFYWYRQILGQKVEFLVSFYNNEISEKSEIFDDQFSVERPDGSNFTLKIRSTKLEDSAMYFCASRSDYNQPQHFGDGTRLSIL.

This rearrangement joins TRBV30 to TRBJ2-5; 10 nucleotides agree with TRBD2. Judging by the DNA end, TRBJ2-7 fits better; the J call may be wrong. This CDR3 comprises 16 residues. In germline, CDR1 is GTSNPN, CDR2 SVGIG (reference sequence). CDR3 bases: TGTGCCTGGAGCCCGACGCGGACTAGCGGACCGTACGAGCAGTACTTC. It codes for CAWSPTRTSGPYEQYF.

The V call is TRBV6-5, the J call TRBJ2-2, with 12 nucleotides matching TRBD2. CDR3 size: 15 residues. Trimming took 6 bases from V and 4 from J; bases not matched to a gene: 3. In germline, CDR1 is MNHEY, CDR2 SVGAGI. CDR3 region: CASRQGLAGTGELFF. DNA of the CDR3: TGTGCCAGCAGGCAGGGACTAGCGGGCACCGGGGAGCTGTTTTTT.

The chain links TRBV30 to TRBJ1-1, with D uncertain. V was clipped by 0 bases and J by 7 bases, with 6 bases between them. This CDR3 is 11 amino acids long. CDR1 is GTSNPN and CDR2 is SVGIG in the germline V gene (reference sequence). CDR3 DNA: TGTGCCTGGAGTGTCTCCTTTGAAGCTTTCTTT. The encoded protein is CAWSVSFEAFF.

The V call is TRBV4-2, the J call TRBJ1-5, with a possible D match to TRBD1 (6 bases). This CDR3 spans 16 amino acids. Looked up from germline, CDR1 is LGHNA and CDR2 is YNFKEQ. Trimming removed 1 base at V and 6 bases at J, with 16 bases between. CDR3 DNA sequence: TGTGCCAGCAGCCAAGCATTATCGGGACAAGGTCAGCCCCAGCATTTT. Translated: CASSQALSGQGQPQHF.

The J gene is TRBJ1-6, the V gene TRBV6-1, with D hard to call. V was trimmed by 1 base and J by 1 base, leaving 5 bases between them. The CDR3 length is 15 residues. Germline values: CDR1 MNHNS, CDR2 SASEGT. The CDR3, as DNA: TGTGCCAGCAGTGAAGATCTGTCCTATAATTCACCCCTCCACTTT. This sequence encodes CASSEDLSYNSPLHF.

The V gene is TRBV7-9, the J gene TRBJ1-5; no definite D call. Germline values: CDR1 SEHNR, CDR2 FQNEAQ (reference sequence). The CDR3 consists of 14 residues. Trimming took off 3 bases at V and 5 bases at J, with 11 bases between the two ends. CDR3: CASSFSGGDQPQHF. DNA of the CDR3: TGTGCCAGCAGCTTCAGCGGTGGAGATCAGCCCCAGCATTTT. The variable domain in full, completed from reference TRBV7-9 and TRBJ1-5, reads DTGVSQNPRHKITKRGQNVTFRCDPISEHNRLYWYRQTLGQGPEFLTYFQNEAQLEKSRLLSDRFSAERPKGSFSTLEIQRTEQGDSAMYLCASSFSGGDQPQHFGDGTRLSIL.

V usage is TRBV19 and J usage is TRBJ2-7, with TRBD1 matching over 12 bases. V shed 10 bases, J shed 6 bases, and the junction held 7 bases outside the gene matches. The CDR3 loop spans 13 amino acids. In germline, CDR1 is LNHDA, CDR2 SQIVND (reference sequence). CDR3 coding DNA: TGTGCCACCCGCGGGACAGGGGGCGGCGAGCAGTACTTC. It is translated as CATRGTGGGEQYF.

The rearrangement links TRBV6-6 to TRBJ2-7; no clear D gene. The CDR3 consists of 14 residues. Trimming took off 0 bases at V and 0 bases at J, with 6 bases between the two ends. Looked up from germline, CDR1 is MNHNY and CDR2 is SVGAGI (reference sequence). In DNA, the CDR3 is TGTGCCAGCAGTTACTCCACGGTCTCCTACGAGCAGTACTTC. Its protein is CASSYSTVSYEQYF.

The chain is built from TRBV18 and TRBJ1-1, with D tentatively TRBD1 (5 bases). Germline assignment: CDR1 KGHSH and CDR2 LQKENI. The CDR3 sequence is 20 residues long. With 5 bases removed from V and 0 bases from J, the gap between germline ends came to 28 bases. The CDR3 loop is CASSSKPAVQVASMNTEAFF. The CDR3 region has the DNA TGTGCCAGCTCATCTAAACCAGCTGTACAGGTTGCCTCAATGAACACTGAAGCTTTCTTT.

The chain has TRBV27 and TRBJ2-3; D call uncertain. Germline-derived CDR1 and CDR2 are MNHEY and SMNVEV (reference sequence). Trimming shortened V by 0 bases and J by 6 bases, and 7 bases separated the two germline ends. The CDR3 loop spans 13 amino acids. The chain's CDR3 is CASSLSSLDTQYF. DNA of the CDR3: TGTGCCAGCAGTTTATCTAGCTTGGATACGCAGTATTTT.

The chain employs TRBV29-1 and TRBJ1-1; weak D call: TRBD1 (6 bases). The CDR3 covers 12 residues. Between the trimmed V and J ends, which lost 5 bases and 11 bases, there was a span of 18 bases. Germline V gene lookup returns CDR1 SQVTM and CDR2 ANQGSEA. Here the CDR3 reads CSVRREAGAAFF. The DNA of the CDR3 is TGCAGCGTTCGACGGGAGGCAGGGGCGGCTTTCTTT.

This chain connects TRBV7-8 to TRBJ1-2, with TRBD1 matching over 8 bases. V was clipped by 5 bases and J by 6 bases; unmatched bases: 11. This CDR3 has 15 amino acids. The germline CDR1 and CDR2 sequences are SGHVS and FQNEAQ. The CDR3 nucleotides are TGTGCCAGCAGCCCCTGGACAGGGATCGAAAATGGCTACACCTTC. This translates into CASSPWTGIENGYTF.

This sequence joins TRBV7-9 and TRBJ1-2, with 9 bases that match TRBD1. CDR1 is SEHNR and CDR2 is FQNEAQ in the germline V gene (reference sequence). The length of the CDR3 is 14 residues. The ends lost 2 bases at V and 8 bases at J; junction bases unmatched: 6. CDR3 region: CASSLPRTGEGYTF. DNA of the CDR3: TGTGCCAGCAGCTTACCCAGGACAGGGGAAGGCTACACCTTC.

The rearrangement joins TRBV6-1 to TRBJ1-6, with TRBD1 identical over 9 bases. V lost 5 bases, J lost 6 bases, and 2 bases stayed unmatched. This CDR3 has 14 residues. The germline CDR1 and CDR2 sequences are MNHNS and SASEGT. The CDR3 loop is CASSSQGANSPLHF. CDR3 DNA sequence: TGTGCCAGCAGTTCACAGGGGGCTAATTCACCCCTCCACTTT.

V and J are TRBV6-4 and TRBJ2-3; 10 bases agree with TRBD2. V was pared by 5 bases and J by 0 bases, with 2 bases of the junction left unmatched. In germline, CDR1 is MRHNA, CDR2 SNTAGT. This CDR3 is built from 15 residues. CDR3 nucleotides: TGTGCCAGCAGTAGCGGGAGGGCTAGCACAGATACGCAGTATTTT. This codes for CASSSGRASTDTQYF.

The genes are TRBV7-9 and TRBJ2-7; 8 bases agree with TRBD1. The V gene end was trimmed by 4 bases and the J gene end by 2 bases; junction bases not matched to a gene: 4. The CDR3 consists of 14 residues. Germline loops: CDR1 SEHNR, CDR2 FQNEAQ (reference sequence). The CDR3 DNA is TGTGCCAGCAGCTGGCGGGACAGGCCCTACGAGCAGTACTTC. Protein sequence: CASSWRDRPYEQYF.

The V call is TRBV2, the J call TRBJ1-1; D possibly corresponds to TRBD1 (5 bases). The CDR3 length is 13 residues. Trimming removed 3 bases at V and 6 bases at J, with 11 bases between. Per germline, CDR1 SNHLY and CDR2 FYNNEI. The CDR3 nucleotides read TGTGCCAGCAGTGACAGTCGGGGGGCTGAAGCTTTCTTT. Protein product: CASSDSRGAEAFF.